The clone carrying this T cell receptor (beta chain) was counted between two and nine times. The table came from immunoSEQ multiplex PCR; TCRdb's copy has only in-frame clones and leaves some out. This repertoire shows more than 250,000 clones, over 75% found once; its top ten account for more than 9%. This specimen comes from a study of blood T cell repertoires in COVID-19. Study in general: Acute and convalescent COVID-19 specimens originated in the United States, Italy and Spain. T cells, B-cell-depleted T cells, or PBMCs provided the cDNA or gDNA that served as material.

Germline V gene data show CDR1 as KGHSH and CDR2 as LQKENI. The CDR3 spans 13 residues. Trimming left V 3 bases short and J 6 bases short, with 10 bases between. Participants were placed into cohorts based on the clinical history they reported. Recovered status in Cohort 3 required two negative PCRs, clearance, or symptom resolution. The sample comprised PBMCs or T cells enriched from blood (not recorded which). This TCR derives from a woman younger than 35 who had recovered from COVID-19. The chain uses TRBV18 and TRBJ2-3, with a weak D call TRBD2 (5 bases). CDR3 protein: CASSPDFRDTQYF. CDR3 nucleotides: TGTGCCAGCTCACCGGACTTCCGGGATACGCAGTATTTT.